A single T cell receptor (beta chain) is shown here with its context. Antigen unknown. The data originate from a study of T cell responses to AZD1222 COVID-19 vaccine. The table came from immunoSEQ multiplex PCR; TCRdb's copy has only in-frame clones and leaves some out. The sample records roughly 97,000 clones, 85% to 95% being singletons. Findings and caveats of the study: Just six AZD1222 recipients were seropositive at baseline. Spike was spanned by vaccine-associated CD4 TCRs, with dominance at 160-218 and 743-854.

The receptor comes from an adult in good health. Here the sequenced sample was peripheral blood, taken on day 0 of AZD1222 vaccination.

CDR3 sequence (DNA): TGTGCCAGCAGCCAAGGATCGGACCAGCGGCTCACAGATACGCAGTATTTT. As protein: CASSQGSDQRLTDTQYF. This chain joins TRBV4-2 and TRBJ2-3, with D possibly being TRBD2 (5 bases). The length of the CDR3 is 17 residues. The V gene's germline CDR1 is LGHNA and CDR2 YNFKEQ. The V end was cut by 1 base, the J end by 2 bases, with 16 bases between.